This T cell receptor beta chain was identified during a study of blood T cell repertoires in COVID-19. Looking at the study overall: The analysed material was cDNA or gDNA that came from T cells, B-cell-depleted T cells, or PBMCs.

Enrolled through a virtual design, the participants were between 18 and 89 years of age and came from 24 US areas. Donors of Cohort 3 who recovered were those that had two negative PCRs, clearance, or symptom resolution. Original handling: It was from reference gene primer amplification that nucleated cell counts were estimated. TCRdb keeps only in-frame clones here, not all; method: immunoSEQ multiplex PCR. V and J calls plus clone size are reproduced from that table; the DNA served to infer D and trimming. The table shows hundreds of thousands of clones, with approximately 90% occurring only once. CDR1 is KGHSH, CDR2 LQKENI, per germline. V lost 2 bases, J lost 5 bases, and 8 bases stayed unmatched. The CDR3 has 15 residues.

The clonotype comes from a woman aged 50 to 60 who had recovered from COVID-19. The sample taken for sequencing was PBMCs or T cells enriched from blood (not recorded which). The genes are TRBV18 and TRBJ2-7; 8 bases map to TRBD2. Here the CDR3 DNA reads TGTGCCAGCTCACCATTTAACGGGAGGGCCGACGAGCAGTACTTC. It specifies CASSPFNGRADEQYF.